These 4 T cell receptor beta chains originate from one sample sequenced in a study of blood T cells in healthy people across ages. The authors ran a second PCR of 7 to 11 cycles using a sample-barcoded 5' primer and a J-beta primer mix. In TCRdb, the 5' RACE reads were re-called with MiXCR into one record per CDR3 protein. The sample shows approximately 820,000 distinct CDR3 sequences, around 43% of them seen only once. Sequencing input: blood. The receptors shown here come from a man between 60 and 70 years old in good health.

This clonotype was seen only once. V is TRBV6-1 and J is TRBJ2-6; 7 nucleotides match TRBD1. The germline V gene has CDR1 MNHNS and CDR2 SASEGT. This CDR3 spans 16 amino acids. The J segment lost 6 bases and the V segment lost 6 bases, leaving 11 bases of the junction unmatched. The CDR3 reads CASRLRRQGAANVLTF. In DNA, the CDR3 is TGTGCCAGCAGACTTAGAAGACAGGGTGCGGCCAACGTCCTGACTTTC.

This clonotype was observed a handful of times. CDR3 in DNA: TGCAGCGTTGACAGGTGGCAGAACATAGGCAATGAGCAGTTCTTC. This codes for CSVDRWQNIGNEQFF. V usage is TRBV29-1 and J usage is TRBJ2-1, with D unclear. Germline CDR1 reads SQVTM; CDR2 reads ANQGSEA. CDR3 size: 15 residues. V was pared by 3 bases and J by 6 bases, with 18 bases between.

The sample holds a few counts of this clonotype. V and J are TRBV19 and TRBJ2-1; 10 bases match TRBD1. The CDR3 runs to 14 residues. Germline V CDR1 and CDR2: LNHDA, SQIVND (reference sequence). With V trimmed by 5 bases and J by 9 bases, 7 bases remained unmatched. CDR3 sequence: CASSAPGQGSEQFF. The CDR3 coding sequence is TGTGCCAGTAGTGCTCCGGGACAGGGGTCTGAGCAGTTCTTC.

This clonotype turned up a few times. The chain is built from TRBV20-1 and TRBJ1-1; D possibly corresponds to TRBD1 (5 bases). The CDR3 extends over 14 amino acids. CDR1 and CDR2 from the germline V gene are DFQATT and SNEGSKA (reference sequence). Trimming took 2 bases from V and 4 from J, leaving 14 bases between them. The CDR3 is CSARPIREVTEAFF. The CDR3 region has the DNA TGCAGTGCTAGACCCATCAGGGAGGTCACTGAAGCTTTCTTT.